This T cell receptor beta chain was captured in a study of graft-versus-host responses after intestinal transplantation. The study's findings and limits: Individuals who had graft-donor T cell macrochimerism had allografts that showed high graft-versus-host to host-versus-graft clonal ratios.

For this clone: Its specificity is unknown.

The table came from immunoSEQ multiplex PCR; TCRdb's copy has only in-frame clones and leaves some out. The data contain some 79,000 clones, 85% to 90% of them singletons. The germline V gene has CDR1 MNHEY and CDR2 SMNVEV (reference sequence). V shed 2 bases and J shed 2 bases, with 11 bases lying between them. The CDR3 covers 15 residues. The receptor's source is a human donor who received an intestinal transplant. Sequenced here: unstimulated CD4+ T cells sorted from spleen or lymph node cells, sampled before intestinal transplant. This chain uses TRBV27 with TRBJ2-3; tentative D call: TRBD1 (6 bases). The CDR3 nucleotides read TGTGCCAGCAGTTTAGAGGGACATGCCACAGATACGCAGTATTTT. The encoded protein is CASSLEGHATDTQYF.